Each of the 14 T cell receptor beta chains below was sequenced from the same sample in a study of T cells in Graves' hyperthyroidism and ophthalmopathy. RNA transcripts were the template for amplifying TCR beta CDR3 regions. First-round RT-PCR of the TCR CDR3 relied on the HTBI primer set. TCRdb independently ran MiXCR on the multiplex PCR reads; one entry per CDR3 protein. The repertoire holds hundreds of thousands of distinct CDR3 sequences, with around 13% as singletons. The sequenced sample consisted of blood. These receptor sequences come from a woman aged 45-65 years with Graves' ophthalmopathy.

Many counts were recorded for this clonotype. The chain couples TRBV5-1 to TRBJ2-1; D might be TRBD2 (6 bases). Germline V lookup: CDR1 SGHRS, CDR2 YFSETQ. The length of the CDR3 is 15 residues. Deletions cut 1 base from V and 7 bases from J, with 15 bases between. In nucleotides, the CDR3 is TGCGCCAGCAGCTTGTTCACGGGGGAAGGGAATGAGCAGTTCTTC. It translates to CASSLFTGEGNEQFF. Together with reference TRBV5-1 and TRBJ2-1, the CDR3 gives the full variable domain: KAGVTQTPRYLIKTRGQQVTLSCSPISGHRSVSWYQQTPGQGLQFLFEYFSETQRNKGNFPGRFSGRQFSNSRSEMNVSTLELGDSALYLCASSLFTGEGNEQFFGPGTRLTVL.

The V call is TRBV19, the J call TRBJ2-7, with TRBD1 matching 7 bases. CDR1 is LNHDA, CDR2 SQIVND, per germline (reference sequence). The CDR3 runs 16 residues. Losses at the gene ends were 7 bases for V and 3 bases for J; bases not matched to a gene: 15. Written as DNA, the CDR3 is TGTGCCAGTATTCCCACCGGGACAGAATTTCTCTACGAGCAGTACTTC. Amino acid sequence: CASIPTGTEFLYEQYF.

This clonotype occurred many times. The chain uses TRBV5-1 and TRBJ2-7; 11 bases line up with TRBD1. There are 15 residues in the CDR3. The germline V gene encodes CDR1 SGHRS and CDR2 YFSETQ. V was pared by 1 base and J by 4 bases, with 4 bases of the junction left unmatched. CDR3 residues: CASSLIGTGGYEQYF. The CDR3 nucleotides are TGCGCCAGCAGCTTGATTGGGACAGGGGGATACGAGCAGTACTTC. The variable domain in full, with the rest retrieved from reference TRBV5-1 and TRBJ2-7, is KAGVTQTPRYLIKTRGQQVTLSCSPISGHRSVSWYQQTPGQGLQFLFEYFSETQRNKGNFPGRFSGRQFSNSRSEMNVSTLELGDSALYLCASSLIGTGGYEQYFGPGTRLTVT.

This clonotype was observed many times. The chain uses TRBV7-8 and TRBJ2-7; 10 nucleotides agree with TRBD2. CDR1 and CDR2 (germline): SGHVS, FQNEAQ. The CDR3 is 15 residues long. Trimming removed 6 bases from V and 6 bases from J; junction bases left unmatched: 11. The CDR3 region has the DNA TGTGCCAGCAGGAGCCTCCTAGCGGGAGATCCCGAGCAGTACTTC. This gives the protein CASRSLLAGDPEQYF.

This clonotype was counted many times. Here the CDR3 DNA reads TGTGCCAGCAGCCAAGCGTGGACAGGGGTCTACGAGCAGTACTTC. Translated: CASSQAWTGVYEQYF. This rearrangement joins TRBV14 to TRBJ2-7; 9 bases are shared with TRBD1. The CDR3 is 15 amino acids. V gave up 1 base and J gave up 3 bases; unmatched junction bases: 4. Germline-derived CDR1 and CDR2 are SGHDN and FVKESK.

This clonotype has ten or more counts. The CDR3 sequence: CASSSSGSGYNEQFF. DNA for the CDR3: TGTGCCAGCAGCTCAAGCGGGAGTGGTTACAATGAGCAGTTCTTC. The chain recombines TRBV7-2 with TRBJ2-1; 8 bases match TRBD2. Germline V gene data show CDR1 as SGHTA and CDR2 as FQGNSA. The CDR3 is 15 amino acids. V lost 4 bases to trimming and J lost 4 bases; unmatched junction nucleotides: 6.

This clonotype was observed at least ten times. CDR3 DNA: TGTGCCAGCAGCGTCGAGTACAATGAGCAGTTCTTC. It translates to CASSVEYNEQFF. V gene TRBV7-2 combines with J gene TRBJ2-1; D is uncertain. Germline V gene data show CDR1 as SGHTA and CDR2 as FQGNSA. Trimming cost V 5 bases and J 4 bases, with 6 bases left between them. The CDR3 covers 12 residues.

This clonotype was counted ten times or more. V and J are TRBV3-1 and TRBJ2-3; D tentatively fits TRBD1 or TRBD2 (5 bases each). V lost 4 bases and J lost 0, with 14 bases in between. This CDR3 spans 16 amino acids. The germline V gene encodes CDR1 LGHDT and CDR2 YNNKEL (reference sequence). As DNA, the CDR3 is TGTGCCAGCAGCCCCCGGACGGGGCCTAGCACAGATACGCAGTATTTT. Protein: CASSPRTGPSTDTQYF.

This clonotype came up many times. The rearrangement uses TRBV6-1 and TRBJ2-3, with TRBD2 matching over 12 bases. The CDR3 sequence is 16 residues long. The germline V gene has CDR1 MNHNS and CDR2 SASEGT. V shed 5 bases, J shed 6 bases, and the junction held 9 bases outside the gene matches. The CDR3 DNA sequence: TGTGCCAGCAGTTACCGGCTAGCGGGAGGGATGGATACGCAGTATTTT. Amino acids: CASSYRLAGGMDTQYF.

Of note for this clonotype: One base away lies a much larger clone, so this may be a sequencing read error. The chain has TRBV28 and TRBJ1-5, with D unresolved. This CDR3 spans 12 amino acids. V lost 4 bases, J lost 3 bases, and 4 bases lay in between. Germline V gene lookup returns CDR1 MDHEN and CDR2 SYDVKM. The CDR3 DNA sequence: TGTGCCAGCAGTTACAACAATCAGCCCCAGCATTTT. Protein sequence: CASSYNNQPQHF.

This clonotype was picked up a small number of times. The chain carries TRBV7-2 and TRBJ2-1; D might be TRBD2 (6 bases). Germline V CDR1 and CDR2: SGHTA, FQGNSA. The CDR3 is 18 amino acids. Trimming took 5 bases from V and 5 from J, leaving 25 bases between them. The CDR3 region is CASSPNWGSRRGHNEQFF. The CDR3 DNA is TGTGCCAGCAGCCCAAATTGGGGTTCGAGGCGGGGCCACAATGAGCAGTTCTTC.

This clonotype was observed many times. V is TRBV20-1 and J is TRBJ2-1; 9 bases are shared with TRBD2. Trimming took 4 bases from V and 4 from J; bases not matched to a gene: 8. Germline loops: CDR1 DFQATT, CDR2 SNEGSKA (reference sequence). The CDR3 runs 15 residues. The CDR3 coding sequence is TGCAGTGCTATGGCCGGGACTAGCTTATACAATGAGCAGTTCTTC. Its protein product is CSAMAGTSLYNEQFF.

This clonotype has just a few counts. The chain links TRBV20-1 to TRBJ2-7, with unresolved D. Germline CDR1 is DFQATT and CDR2 is SNEGSKA (reference sequence). The length of the CDR3 is 11 residues. CDR3 region: CRGTNSYEQYF. The CDR3 bases are TGCAGGGGCACAAACTCCTACGAGCAGTACTTC.

This clonotype was counted many times. The chain carries TRBV20-1 and TRBJ1-4; the D gene is possibly TRBD1 (5 bases). CDR1 is DFQATT and CDR2 is SNEGSKA in the germline V gene (reference sequence). CDR3 size: 12 residues. Trimming removed 1 base from V and 5 bases from J, with 5 bases in between. The CDR3, as DNA: TGCAGTGCTAGAGGGGGGAATGAAAAACTGTTTTTT. This codes for CSARGGNEKLFF.